This T cell receptor (beta chain) was found in a study of T cells in tuberculosis. As for the study in general: Sequenced TCRs come from CD1B-GMM tetramer-binding T cells. A South African cohort included IGRA-negative adolescents, latently infected IGRA-positive adolescents and adults with active tuberculosis. Study-wide results and limits: The TCR-beta difference was not significant; alpha differences partly reflected length. Selection depended on which cryopreserved specimens were available.

As to time point: new active TB diagnosis, blood taken before or within 7 days of starting treatment. A note on this clone: The antigen is unknown.

Using immunoSEQ multiplex PCR, the repertoire was profiled, and TCRdb retains in-frame clones only, with some absent. The sample lists about 34,000 clones, under 95% occurring once. Germline V gene sequence: CDR1 SGHTA, CDR2 FQGNSA. Trimming cost V 3 bases and J 5 bases, with 2 bases left between them. This CDR3 comprises 12 residues. The receptor was isolated from an adult with tuberculosis. The sequencing here drew on PBMCs, taken at tuberculosis diagnosis. The chain couples TRBV7-2 to TRBJ1-6; no clear D. Here the CDR3 reads CASSFNNSPLHF. The DNA for the CDR3 is TGTGCCAGCAGCTTCAATAATTCACCCCTCCACTTT. Combining the CDR3 with reference TRBV7-2 and TRBJ1-6 gives the whole variable domain GAGVSQSPSNKVTEKGKDVELRCDPISGHTALYWYRQSLGQGLEFLIYFQGNSAPDKSGLPSDRFSAERTGGSVSTLTIQRTQQEDSAVYLCASSFNNSPLHFGNGTRLTVT.